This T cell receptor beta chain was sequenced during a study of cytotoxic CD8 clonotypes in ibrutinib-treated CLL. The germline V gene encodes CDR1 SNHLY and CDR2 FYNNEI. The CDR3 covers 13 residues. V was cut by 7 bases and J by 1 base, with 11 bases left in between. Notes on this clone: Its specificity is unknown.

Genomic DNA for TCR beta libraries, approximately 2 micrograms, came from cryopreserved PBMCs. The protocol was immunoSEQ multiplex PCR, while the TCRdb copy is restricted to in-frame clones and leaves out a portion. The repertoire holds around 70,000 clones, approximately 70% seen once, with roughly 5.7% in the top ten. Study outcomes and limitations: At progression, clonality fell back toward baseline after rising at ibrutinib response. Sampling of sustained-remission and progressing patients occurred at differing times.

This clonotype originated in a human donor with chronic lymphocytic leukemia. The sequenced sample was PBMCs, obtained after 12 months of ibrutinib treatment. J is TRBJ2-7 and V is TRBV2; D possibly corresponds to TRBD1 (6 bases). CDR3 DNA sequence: TGTGCCAGCAACCCGACAGGTTCCTACGAGCAGTACTTC. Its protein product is CASNPTGSYEQYF.